A selection of T cell receptor beta chains follows, all from one sample in a study of Ad26.COV2.S vaccination and SARS-CoV-2 variants. The data were produced by immunoSEQ multiplex PCR, yet TCRdb's version contains in-frame clones alone and is incomplete. The sample holds some 370,000 clones, 83% seen once. The sequenced sample was peripheral blood, obtained in a trial of Ad26.COV2.S vaccine versus placebo. Every receptor here comes from a person aged 18-65 years who received the Ad26.COV2.S COVID-19 vaccine or a placebo. CDR3s leave out the opening cysteine and the closing phenylalanine or tryptophan. Expanded clones get a size class; other rows say once, few or many, or leave the size out.

j_gene | v_gene | abundance | CDR3aa
TRBJ2-3 | TRBV6-6 | . | ASGGAVSTDTQY
TRBJ2-7 | TRBV7-9 | . | ASNTGRMYEQY
TRBJ2-5 | TRBV18 | . | ASSPRGETQY
TRBJ1-1 | TRBV19 | . | ASSIVGGNTEAF
TRBJ1-3 | TRBV4-1 | . | ASSQRSKNGNTIY
TRBJ1-2 | TRBV5-6 | . | ASSWGSRGYT
TRBJ1-5 | TRBV7-2 | . | ASSHRGRESNQPQH
TRBJ1-2 | TRBV27 | . | ASSPGQGVFGYT
TRBJ1-2 | TRBV6-5 | . | ASSYSKDYGYT
TRBJ1-2 | TRBV28 | . | ASMRSLGYT
TRBJ2-5 | TRBV18 | once | ASSPPSTREGTQY
TRBJ2-7 | TRBV29-1 | . | SASDGYEQY
TRBJ2-7 | TRBV27 | once | ASSPQGYYEQY
TRBJ1-5 | TRBV30 | . | AWSVQSNQPQH
TRBJ1-2 | TRBV7-2 | . | ASSLYGSLLTNYGYT
TRBJ2-2 | TRBV6-6 | . | ASSYAGYTGELF
TRBJ2-1 | TRBV11-2 | . | ASSRGLASNEQF
TRBJ2-7 | TRBV7-5 | . | ARSLEWGGPYEQY
TRBJ2-1 | TRBV7-2 | . | ASTRINNEQF
TRBJ2-2 | TRBV7-2 | . | ASSTWGTYGGELF
TRBJ2-1 | TRBV11-3 | . | ASSRGRNGNNEQF
TRBJ2-3 | TRBV29-1 | . | SVDGGTDTQY
TRBJ2-2 | TRBV27 | . | ATSVGVVTGELF
TRBJ2-5 | TRBV3-1/TRBV3-2 | . | ASSAARGGQTQY
TRBJ1-2 | TRBV9 | once | ASSVDGRGDGYT
TRBJ2-7 | TRBV29-1 | . | SVRGGATSEQY
TRBJ2-7 | TRBV5-1 | . | ASSFAGGVVGEQY
TRBJ1-1 | TRBV27 | few | ASRSGGNTEAF
TRBJ2-3 | TRBV5-1 | once | ASDTSPGTDTQY
TRBJ1-1 | TRBV6-2/TRBV6-3 | once | ASSHLGPVDESEAF
TRBJ1-1 | TRBV5-1 | once | ASSRDSLPNTEAF
TRBJ2-7 | TRBV19 | . | ASSKAGPWEQY
TRBJ2-1 | TRBV11-3 | . | ASSRLAGVVHEQF
TRBJ2-7 | TRBV6-6 | . | ASSYFGGGTYEQY
TRBJ1-2 | TRBV9 | . | ASSSSLIYRANYGYT